This T cell receptor beta chain was retrieved from a study of tissue T cells after allogeneic stem cell transplantation. The sample holds one count of this clone. The gene names given are mouse names. The read comes to an end 1 residue before the CDR3 does, leaving the germline J gene to fill in the end. Germline V CDR1 and CDR2: NNHNN, SYGAGS (reference sequence). The J segment lost 0 bases and the V segment lost 4 bases, leaving 6 bases of the junction unmatched. The CDR3 runs 15 residues. Described time point: mouse harvest day 7 after allogeneic transplant. Mouse grafts combined 10^7 T-cell-depleted bone marrow cells with 10^6 splenic CD5+ T cells. TCRbeta CDR3 was sequenced at survey depth with template counts. Clones were sequenced by immunoSEQ multiplex PCR, and TCRdb holds only the in-frame ones, with some missing. The top ten clones hold roughly 71% of a sample with about 2,200 clones, 55% to 65% of them seen once.

The sequence was obtained from a female BALB/c mouse given C57BL/6 T cells with graft-versus-host disease after an allogeneic hematopoietic cell transplant. The chain links TRBV13-2 to TRBJ2-7; TRBD2 aligns across 8 bases. Input material: spleen. CDR3 amino acids: CASGPTGESSYEQYF. The covered CDR3 bases are TGTGCCAGCGGTCCGACTGGGGAGAGCTCCTATGAACAGTAC.